This T cell receptor (beta chain) comes out of a study of OX40 agonist ivuxolimab in advanced cancers. Looking at the study overall: Among those enrolled, mean age was 60 years (range about 23 to 85) and about 81% were male. Study results and limitations: The 0.1-3.0 mg/kg partial responders had among the lowest clonal expansion.

V was shortened by 2 bases and J by 2 bases, with 11 bases between the two germline ends. The germline CDR1 and CDR2 sequences are SGDLS and YYNGEE. The length of the CDR3 is 15 residues. This table comes from immunoSEQ multiplex PCR, and its TCRdb copy is limited to in-frame clones, with some not included. The sample consists of about 44,000 clones, about 86% of them appearing once. Worth noting for this clone: Its antigen is not identified.

The input for sequencing was CD4+ or CD8+ T cells sorted from blood, taken in a trial of the OX40 agonist ivuxolimab. The clonotype comes from an adult with an advanced solid tumor such as melanoma, head and neck, liver or kidney cancer. The rearrangement uses TRBV9 and TRBJ1-3; D gene unclear. Here the CDR3 DNA reads TGTGCCAGCAGCGTTTGGCCTGCAGCTGGAAACACCATATATTTT. Translating gives CASSVWPAAGNTIYF. The variable domain in full, completed from reference TRBV9 and TRBJ1-3, reads DSGVTQTPKHLITATGQRVTLRCSPRSGDLSVYWYQQSLDQGLQFLIQYYNGEERAKGNILERFSAQQFPDLHSELNLSSLELGDSALYFCASSVWPAAGNTIYFGEGSWLTVV.